What follows are 20 T cell receptor beta chains derived from one specimen sequenced in a study of tumor and adjacent non-tumor tissue in lung cancer. The template was RNA from unsorted bulk tissue. The normal lung tissue was taken more than 3 cm from the tumor edge. TCRbeta libraries were built with three rounds of nested PCR, modified from ARM-PCR. TCRdb independently ran MiXCR on the multiplex PCR reads; one entry per CDR3 protein. The profile covers 100,000 or so distinct CDR3 sequences, with about 62% appearing a single time and 15% to 20% taken by the ten largest. Sequencing input: distant non-tumor lung tissue. These receptors came from a man aged 25 to 45 with non-small cell lung cancer.

Comments on this clonotype: Germline is not matched at one junction end, which may reflect a read error. The V gene is TRBV6-2 or TRBV6-3, the J gene TRBJ2-1; a possible D gene is TRBD1 (6 bases). The CDR3 runs 14 residues. Germline V CDR1 and CDR2: MNHEY, SVGEGT. CDR3 amino acids: CVSEDLQGMGEQFF. The CDR3 region has the DNA TGTGTCAGCGAGGACTTACAGGGTATGGGTGAGCAGTTCTTC.

On this clonotype: A much more abundant neighbour one base away suggests this may be a read error. The chain employs TRBV20-1 and TRBJ1-2, with 9 bases that match TRBD1. Per germline, CDR1 DFQATT and CDR2 SNEGSKA (reference sequence). The length of the CDR3 is 16 residues. The CDR3 DNA is TGCTGTGCTAGAGATACCGGGACAGGGACTAACTATGGCTACACCTTC. Protein sequence: CCARDTGTGTNYGYTF.

This chain joins TRBV18 and TRBJ2-2; D tentatively fits TRBD1 or TRBD2 (5 bases each). The CDR3 is made up of 15 amino acids. Deletions cut 7 bases from V and 1 base from J, with 13 bases between. The germline V gene encodes CDR1 KGHSH and CDR2 LQKENI. CDR3 DNA sequence: TGTGCCAGCTTGACGGGACCTGTGAACACCGGGGAGCTGTTTTTT. This codes for CASLTGPVNTGELFF.

On this clonotype: This clone may be a read error of a much larger clone one base away. The chain couples TRBV5-6 to TRBJ2-7, with TRBD2 matching 8 bases. CDR3 length equals 15 residues. V was clipped by 4 bases and J by 4 bases; unmatched bases: 10. The germline V gene has CDR1 SGHDT and CDR2 YYEEEE. CDR3 amino acids: CASSIGISGKYEQYF. In nucleotides, the CDR3 is TGTGCCAGCAGCATCGGGATTAGCGGGAAGTACGAGCAGTACTTC.

With respect to this clonotype: One end of the junction does not line up with germline, which may come from a read error. The rearrangement joins TRBV6-5 to TRBJ1-1; no reliable D call. The germline V gene has CDR1 MNHEY and CDR2 SVGAGI. The CDR3 sequence is 13 residues long. The CDR3: CASSYQRNTDAIF. The CDR3 DNA reads TGTGCCAGCAGTTATCAGAGGAACACTGATGCTATCTTT.

The chain employs TRBV29-1 and TRBJ1-1; D gene ambiguous. The V and J ends lost 6 bases and 14 bases respectively, with 22 bases between them. The length of the CDR3 is 12 residues. Germline lookup yields CDR1 SQVTM and CDR2 ANQGSEA. CDR3 in amino acids: CSVLVGNTEVFF. CDR3 DNA: TGCAGCGTCCTGGTGGGTAACACTGAAGTCTTCTTT.

This clonotype was seen a few times. V usage is TRBV7-9 and J usage is TRBJ2-1, with a weak D call TRBD2 (6 bases). CDR3 size: 13 residues. The ends were cut back, 5 bases at V and 9 bases at J, with 14 bases in the middle. CDR1 SEHNR and CDR2 FQNEAQ come from the germline V gene (reference sequence). Here the CDR3 DNA reads TGTGCCAGCAGCCCAAGACTAGGGGTTGAGCAGTTCTTC. Its protein is CASSPRLGVEQFF.

This clonotype came up once. Sequence at one end of the junction differs from germline and may be a read error. The rearrangement uses TRBV29-1 and TRBJ2-1, with TRBD1 matching over 7 bases. The CDR3 is made up of 12 amino acids. The germline V gene has CDR1 SQVTM and CDR2 ANQGSEA. The DNA for the CDR3 is TGCAGTGTTGATGACAGGGTGGACGAGCAGTTCTTC. This translates into CSVDDRVDEQFF.

On this clonotype itself: A read error may be the cause here, since a much bigger clone is one base away. The chain combines TRBV6-2 or TRBV6-3 with TRBJ2-7; 9 bases align to TRBD2. The length of the CDR3 is 15 residues. With V trimmed by 2 bases and J by 3 bases, 5 bases remained unmatched. The germline CDR1 and CDR2 sequences are MNHEY and SVGEGT. The CDR3 sequence: CASSYHSGRGYEQYF. The CDR3 DNA follows: TGTGCCAGCAGTTACCATAGCGGGAGAGGCTACGAGCAGTACTTC.

About this clonotype: This may stem from a read error, because a much larger clone lies one nucleotide away. This chain links TRBV4-1 with TRBJ2-7, with TRBD2 identical over 9 bases. Germline V gene sequence: CDR1 MGHRA, CDR2 YSYEKL. The CDR3 runs to 15 residues. The CDR3 loop reads CASNQAGGSSYEQYF. CDR3 nucleotides: TGCGCCAGCAACCAAGCGGGGGGAAGCTCCTACGAGCAGTACTTC.

A note on this clonotype: The junction departs from germline at one end; a sequencing error may be responsible. The chain employs TRBV5-1 and TRBJ2-2; maybe TRBD2 (6 bases). CDR1 is SGHRS and CDR2 is YFSETQ in the germline V gene. The length of the CDR3 is 15 residues. The CDR3 DNA sequence: TGCGCCAACACCCTAGGTGGGGGGAACACCGAGGAGCTGTTTTTT. Protein: CANTLGGGNTEELFF. Looking up the rest from reference TRBV5-1 and TRBJ2-2 gives the full variable domain: KAGVTQTPRYLIKTRGQQVTLSCSPISGHRSVSWYQQTPGQGLQFLFEYFSETQRNKGNFPGRFSGRQFSNSRSEMNVSTLELGDSALYLCANTLGGGNTEELFFGEGSRLTVL.

Notes on this clonotype: Compared with germline, one end of the junction differs, possibly owing to a read error. The V and J genes are TRBV4-1 and TRBJ2-2, with 8 positions matching TRBD2. CDR3 length equals 16 residues. Germline CDR1 and CDR2: MGHRA and YSYEKL. CDR3 sequence (DNA): TGCGCCAGGAGCTCACTAGCGGTAACGAACACCGAGGAGCTGTTTTTT. Its translation is CARSSLAVTNTEELFF.

This clonotype was seen ten or more times. The rearrangement links TRBV7-8 to TRBJ2-3; 7 bases agree with TRBD2. This CDR3 has 15 residues. The V gene end was trimmed by 1 base and the J gene end by 4 bases; junction bases not matched to a gene: 5. The germline V gene encodes CDR1 SGHVS and CDR2 FQNEAQ. CDR3 sequence reads: CASSLVLASADTQYF. The DNA for the CDR3 is TGTGCCAGCAGCTTAGTACTAGCGAGTGCAGATACGCAGTATTTT.

V usage is TRBV20-1 and J usage is TRBJ2-7, with 10 bases matching TRBD1. After removal of 5 bases from V and 8 bases from J, the junction contained 15 bases not matched to a gene. Germline V gene lookup returns CDR1 DFQATT and CDR2 SNEGSKA (reference sequence). The CDR3 runs to 15 residues. CDR3 residues: CSAESTGTGVYKQYF. DNA of the CDR3: TGCAGTGCTGAGTCCACCGGGACAGGGGTGTACAAGCAGTACTTC.

A remark on this clonotype: The junction and the germline gene differ at one end; a read error may be behind it. The V call is TRBV6-1, the J call TRBJ1-1; D gene uncertain. The CDR3 runs 12 residues. The germline CDR1 and CDR2 sequences are MNHNS and SASEGT. The CDR3 DNA reads as TGTCCCAGCAGTGAACCAGTTCGAGAAGCTATCTTT. It yields the protein CPSSEPVREAIF.

This clonotype was recorded only once. The junction and the germline gene differ at one end; a read error may be behind it. The V gene is TRBV20-1, the J gene TRBJ2-3; D uncertain. CDR1 is DFQATT, CDR2 SNEGSKA, per germline (reference sequence). This CDR3 has 14 amino acids. CDR3 DNA: TGCAGTGCTAAAACTCCACTTTCCACAGATATGCAGTATTTT. This codes for CSAKTPLSTDMQYF.

As concerns this clonotype: One end of the junction is discordant with germline, which a read error may explain. The chain recombines TRBV5-1 with TRBJ1-5; a possible D gene is TRBD1 (5 bases). Germline CDR1 and CDR2: SGHRS and YFSETQ. The CDR3 totals 15 residues. The CDR3 coding sequence is TGCGCCAGCAACTTGAGGGGAGGGGGCAATCAGCCCCAGCATTTT. It encodes CASNLRGGGNQPQHF.

The rearrangement links TRBV6-2 or TRBV6-3 to TRBJ1-5; D might be TRBD2 (6 bases). The last part of the DNA fits TRBJ2-3 better; the J call may be wrong. CDR1 is MNHEY and CDR2 is SVGEGT in the germline V gene. This CDR3 contains 15 residues. The CDR3 spells CASSNPRRDNPPQYF. The CDR3 DNA sequence: TGTGCCAGCAGTAATCCCAGGAGGGATAATCCGCCCCAGTATTTT.

A remark on this clonotype: This may stem from a read error, because a much larger clone lies one nucleotide away. The V and J genes are TRBV12-3 or TRBV12-4 and TRBJ1-1, with TRBD1 as a possible D gene (6 bases). The CDR3 length is 16 residues. The CDR3 coding sequence is TGTGCCAGCAGTCCTCAGTGGCATTTGGGGGACACTGCAGCTTTCTTT. Its translation: CASSPQWHLGDTAAFF.

This clonotype has only one observation. A read error is likely, as this CDR3 ends without the conserved phenylalanine or tryptophan. The J gene is TRBJ2-5, the V gene TRBV12-3 or TRBV12-4, with 14 bases identical to TRBD2. The CDR3 has 16 amino acids. The CDR3 loop is CASSLGTSGGVESQYY. DNA for the CDR3: TGTGCCAGCAGTTTGGGGACTAGCGGGGGAGTAGAGAGCCAGTACTAC.